This T cell receptor (beta chain) is drawn from a study of T cell clones after liver transplantation. Trimming cost V 5 bases and J 3 bases; bases outside gene matches: 9. CDR3 length: 15 residues. Germline values: CDR1 SEHNR, CDR2 FQNEAQ (reference sequence). The study, taken as a whole, reports: Post-transplant, graft-donor-reactive CD4 TCRbeta sequences in blood dropped significantly in 5 of 8 subjects.

Concerning this clone itself: The antigen is not known.

Sorting of unstimulated PBMCs yielded separate CD3+CD4+ and CD3+CD8+ fractions. Sequencing used immunoSEQ multiplex PCR; TCRdb keeps in-frame clones, though not all of them. The repertoire has about 120,000 clones, approximately 90% of them found once; the top ten carry about 0.8%. The source material was CD4+ T cells from blood, sampled 12 months after liver transplant. The V gene is TRBV7-9, the J gene TRBJ1-1; 7 positions agree with TRBD1. The sequence derives from a human patient who received a liver transplant. The graft donor may be the source of some T cells. CDR3 coding DNA: TGTGCCAGCAGCCAACAGGGGACTGCTCACACTGAAGCTTTCTTT. Translated: CASSQQGTAHTEAFF.